Sequencing of this T cell receptor (beta chain) was carried out in a study of T cells after yellow fever vaccination. Looking at the study overall: SMART-Seq v4 Ultra Low Input prepared libraries from low-cell fractions. Study-wide findings and caveats: Contamination of FACS-sorted repertoires by abundant clonotypes from the bulk population could occur. CD4 and CD8 compartments shared a small share of clonotypes.

Germline CDR1 and CDR2: SGHTA and FQGTGA. The V segment lost 4 bases and the J segment 4 bases; nucleotides outside the gene matches: 4. The CDR3 covers 15 residues. This clonotype was detected a few times. The antigen is unknown. A single record per CDR3 protein comes from TCRdb applying MiXCR to the 5' RACE reads. This sample carries under 500,000 distinct CDR3 sequences, roughly 20% of them seen once, and the ten largest clones take roughly 19%. V and J are TRBV7-3 and TRBJ2-6, with 7 bases identical to TRBD1. The sequences come from PBMCs, collected before the yellow fever booster vaccination. The clonotype originates from a man aged 18 to 29 who received the YFV17D yellow fever vaccine. The CDR3 sequence is CASSSQGKGANVLTF. The CDR3 nucleotides read TGTGCCAGCAGCTCACAGGGGAAAGGGGCCAACGTCCTGACTTTC.